A selection of T cell receptor beta chains follows, all from one sample in a study of beta chain features in type 1 diabetes. Libraries were prepared by immunoSEQ multiplex PCR; TCRdb keeps only in-frame clonotypes and omits some of them. The sample records under 950,000 clones, roughly a sixth being singletons. The sample taken for sequencing was naive CD4+ T cells from blood. These receptors all stem from a young woman in good health. CDR3s include the opening cysteine and the closing phenylalanine or tryptophan. D genes are given only for firm matches. Some rows have no size entry. The others give once, few or many, or a class for an expanded clone.

TRBJ2-1 | TRBV19 | . | . | CASRDRGSFSYNEQFF | TGTGCCAGTAGAGACCGGGGCTCATTCTCCTACAATGAGCAGTTCTTC
TRBJ2-5 | TRBV7-9 | . | . | CASSLWNEETQYF | TGTGCCAGCAGCTTATGGAACGAAGAGACCCAGTACTTC
TRBJ2-7 | TRBV11-2 | TRBD1 | . | CASRQDLTGGNEQYF | TGTGCCAGCAGACAGGACCTGACAGGGGGCAACGAGCAGTACTTC
TRBJ1-1 | TRBV19 | . | . | CASSQGYNLNTEAFF | TGTGCCAGTAGCCAGGGATATAATCTGAACACTGAAGCTTTCTTT
TRBJ2-2 | TRBV7-3 | . | . | CASSAHSGELFF | TGTGCCAGCAGCGCCCACTCAGGGGAGCTGTTTTTT
TRBJ2-2 | TRBV7-2 | . | once | CASSLYVGNTGELFF | TGTGCCAGCAGCTTGTACGTCGGGAACACCGGGGAGCTGTTTTTT
TRBJ1-1 | TRBV7-2 | . | . | CASSPYLTGRTEAFF | TGTGCCAGCAGCCCATACCTAACAGGGAGGACTGAAGCTTTCTTT
TRBJ2-2 | TRBV16 | . | few | CASIIRRNTGELFF | TGTGCCAGCATTATTCGGAGGAACACCGGGGAGCTGTTTTTT
TRBJ1-1 | TRBV27 | . | few | CASSLLPGLNTEAFF | TGTGCCAGCAGTTTATTGCCAGGTCTGAACACTGAAGCTTTCTTT
TRBJ1-2 | TRBV29-1 | TRBD1 | . | CSVEVRGGEGYTF | TGCAGCGTTGAAGTTCGAGGGGGCGAGGGCTACACCTTC
TRBJ1-2 | TRBV9 | TRBD1 | . | CASSVGLRGQGAGGTYGYTF | TGTGCCAGCAGCGTAGGCCTCCGGGGACAGGGGGCTGGAGGTACCTATGGCTACACCTTC
TRBJ2-7 | TRBV28 | . | few | CASSRSTYEQYF | TGTGCCAGCAGTAGGTCGACCTACGAGCAGTACTTC
TRBJ2-5 | TRBV9 | . | few | CASSPSRAQETQYF | TGTGCCAGCAGCCCAAGTAGGGCCCAAGAGACCCAGTACTTC
TRBJ1-5 | TRBV5-1 | . | few | CASSGAPNQPQHF | TGCGCCAGCAGCGGGGCCCCCAATCAGCCCCAGCATTTT
TRBJ2-1 | TRBV7-2 | TRBD2 | few | CASSLVGTSGQSEQFF | TGTGCCAGCAGCTTAGTGGGTACTAGCGGGCAATCGGAGCAGTTCTTC